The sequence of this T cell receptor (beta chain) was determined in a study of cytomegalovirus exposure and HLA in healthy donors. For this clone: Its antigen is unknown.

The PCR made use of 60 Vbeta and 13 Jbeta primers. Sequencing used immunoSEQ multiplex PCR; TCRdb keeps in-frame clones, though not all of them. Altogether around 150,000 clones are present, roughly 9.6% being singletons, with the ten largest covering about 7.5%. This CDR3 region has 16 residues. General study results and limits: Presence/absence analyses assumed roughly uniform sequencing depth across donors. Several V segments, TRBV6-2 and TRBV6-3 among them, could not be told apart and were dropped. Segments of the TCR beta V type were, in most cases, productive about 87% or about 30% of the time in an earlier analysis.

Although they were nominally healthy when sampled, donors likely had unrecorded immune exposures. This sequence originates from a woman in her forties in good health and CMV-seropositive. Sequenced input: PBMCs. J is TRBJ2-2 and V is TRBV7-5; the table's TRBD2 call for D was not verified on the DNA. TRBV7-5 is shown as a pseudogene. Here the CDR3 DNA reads TGTGTCAGAAGCTTAGGTGGTGGGGGGAGCACCGGGGAGCTGTTTTTT. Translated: CVRSLGGGGSTGELFF.